The rows below give T cell receptor beta chains drawn from one sample of a study of T cell responses to AZD1222 COVID-19 vaccine. Profiled with immunoSEQ multiplex PCR; TCRdb holds only in-frame clones, not every one. In the table there are roughly 80,000 clones, under 90% of which are singletons. Sample: peripheral blood, taken 28 days after the second AZD1222 dose. These receptors all come from an adult who received the AZD1222 COVID-19 vaccine. Each CDR3 is given without its conserved first and last residue. Fields, in order: V gene, CDR3 protein.

V gene: TRBV28
CDR3 protein: ATGTSQGRGNEKLF

V gene: TRBV12-3/TRBV12-4
CDR3 protein: ASSRRHGGSF

V gene: TRBV28
CDR3 protein: ASIRDSNQPQH

V gene: TRBV6-5
CDR3 protein: ASRHIRGPGNTIY

V gene: TRBV28
CDR3 protein: ASSFHTQGLNTGELF

V gene: TRBV9
CDR3 protein: ASSPGAEGDRDNYGYT

V gene: TRBV6-6
CDR3 protein: ASSSPEDSPLH

V gene: TRBV19
CDR3 protein: ASWMGTGGLGTEAF

V gene: TRBV15
CDR3 protein: ATSRDDREIQY

V gene: TRBV2
CDR3 protein: ASTAGVYNEQF

V gene: TRBV27
CDR3 protein: ASRLYREGGEQY

V gene: TRBV7-3
CDR3 protein: ASSPEAGANYGYT

V gene: TRBV7-6
CDR3 protein: ASSPRYEQY

V gene: TRBV5-8
CDR3 protein: ASSLGPFDRGPGNTIY

V gene: TRBV7-9
CDR3 protein: ASSIGAYGYT

V gene: TRBV18
CDR3 protein: ASNPGGELEAF

V gene: TRBV7-9
CDR3 protein: ASSPRGEGANYEQY